These T cell receptor beta chains were read from a single sample in a study of T-cell memory formation after mild COVID-19. TCRdb re-analysed the 5' RACE reads in MiXCR, keeping a single row per CDR3 protein. Here the sample spans roughly 510,000 distinct CDR3 sequences, around 15% being singletons. Input material: PBMCs or a T cell subset sorted from them (not recorded which). The receptors come from an adult woman who had mild COVID-19 (a few samples of this study predate the infection). Cell type and time point are not known. Each CDR3 is given with its conserved first and last residue. The order of the fields is clone size, V gene, J gene, D gene, CDR3 DNA, CDR3 protein. The D gene is left open where the match is weak. Size tells how often a clone was seen (once, few, many) or the class of an expanded clone, and some rows leave it out.

few	TRBV5-1	TRBJ1-1	TRBD1	TGCGCCAGCAGCTACCGGGACAGGAACACTGAAGCTTTCTTT	CASSYRDRNTEAFF
few	TRBV10-3	TRBJ1-1	NA	TGTGCCATCACCCCCACTTCGAACACTGAAGCTTTCTTT	CAITPTSNTEAFF
few	TRBV29-1	TRBJ2-1	TRBD2	TGCAGCGTTGCTTGGCGGGAGAACCATGAGCAGTTCTTC	CSVAWRENHEQFF
NA	TRBV7-9	TRBJ1-1	NA	TGTGCCAGCAGCCCCCTCCGCGGTGGGTCCACTGAAGCTTTCTTT	CASSPLRGGSTEAFF
NA	TRBV7-3	TRBJ2-3	TRBD2	TGTGCCAGCAGCTTAAGGAGCGGGGGAGGCACAGATACGCAGTATTTT	CASSLRSGGGTDTQYF
few	TRBV12-3/TRBV12-4	TRBJ1-3	NA	TGTGCCAGCAGTTCCCCGAGCTCTGGAAACACCATATATTTT	CASSSPSSGNTIYF
NA	TRBV7-2	TRBJ2-1	TRBD1	TGTGCCAGCAGCTTAGGTCTTATTCCCAGACAGGGGAAAAACAATGAGCAGTTCTTC	CASSLGLIPRQGKNNEQFF
few	TRBV24-1	TRBJ2-1	NA	TGTGCCACCGGTCGGGAAGCGGTTAATGAGCAGTTCTTC	CATGREAVNEQFF
NA	TRBV24-1	TRBJ2-5	TRBD1	TGTGCCACCAGTGATTGGCGGACCAGGGGGCGAGGAGAGACCCAGTACTTC	CATSDWRTRGRGETQYF
once	TRBV12-3/TRBV12-4	TRBJ2-1	TRBD2	TGTGCCAGCAGTTCCGAGACTAGCGGGGGTCGGGGGCAGTTCTTC	CASSSETSGGRGQFF
NA	TRBV9	TRBJ2-1	NA	TGTGCCAGCAGCGACTGGGACGAGCCCCAGCCGTCGGGGAAGCAGTTCTTC	CASSDWDEPQPSGKQFF
NA	TRBV20-1	TRBJ2-5	NA	TGCAGTGCTAGGGAGGCGGGACGTTCAGCGGAGACCCAGTACTTC	CSAREAGRSAETQYF
few	TRBV5-5	TRBJ2-5	TRBD2	TGTGCCAGCAGCTTGGGAGCGGGGGATCAAGAGACCCAGTACTTC	CASSLGAGDQETQYF
NA	TRBV10-3	TRBJ2-7	TRBD2	TGTGCCATCAGTGAGGCGGCGGGAGAAGGCTACGAGCAGTACTTC	CAISEAAGEGYEQYF
NA	TRBV5-1	TRBJ2-5	TRBD2	TGCGCCAGCAGCCGACTAGCGGGGGTCCAACAAGAGACCCAGTACTTC	CASSRLAGVQQETQYF
NA	TRBV6-1	TRBJ1-5	NA	TGTGCCAGCAGTCCTTTGGGGGACGATCAGCCCCAGCATTTT	CASSPLGDDQPQHF
NA	TRBV7-3	TRBJ2-1	NA	TGTGCCAGCAGCTTAGTACTCTGGCAGCAGAGCTACAATGAGCAGTTCTTC	CASSLVLWQQSYNEQFF
NA	TRBV15	TRBJ2-5	NA	TGTGCCACCAGCCTCTCCAGAGGAGAGACCCAGTACTTC	CATSLSRGETQYF
few	TRBV29-1	TRBJ2-6	NA	TGCAGCGTTGAAGAGTCCTGGGCAGGACTGTCTGCTCTGGGGGCCAACGTCCTGACTTTC	CSVEESWAGLSALGANVLTF
once	TRBV5-1	TRBJ2-1	TRBD2	TGCGCCAGCAGCGCCGGGACTAGCGACAGATCTCCCGTAGCTGAGCAGTTCTTC	CASSAGTSDRSPVAEQFF
once	TRBV24-1	TRBJ2-1	TRBD2	TGTGCCACCAGTGATCCCGGGGAGGGGCAGTTCTTC	CATSDPGEGQFF
NA	TRBV7-3	TRBJ1-1	NA	TGTGCCAGCAGCTCAAGATCATTCACGACCGCTGAAGCTTTCTTT	CASSSRSFTTAEAFF
NA	TRBV7-9	TRBJ2-5	NA	TGTGCCAGCAGCCCGGAAGGGTGGCCCGGGGAGACCCAGTACTTC	CASSPEGWPGETQYF
few	TRBV6-6	TRBJ2-1	TRBD1	TGTGCCAGCAGTTACGGGGACAGGTACAGGTCCTACAATGAGCAGTTCTTC	CASSYGDRYRSYNEQFF
few	TRBV12-5	TRBJ2-3	NA	TGTGCTAGTGGTTTGGGAGAGACAAGCACAGATACGCAGTATTTT	CASGLGETSTDTQYF
few	TRBV5-1	TRBJ2-3	NA	TGCGCCAGCAGCTTGGGACAGGACCCTTTAAGTACGCAGTATTTT	CASSLGQDPLSTQYF
NA	TRBV15	TRBJ2-2	NA	TGTGCCACCAGCAGCAGCACCGGGGAGCTGTTTTTT	CATSSSTGELFF
few	TRBV2	TRBJ2-1	TRBD2	TGTGCCAGCAGCTGCCTAGCGGGAGAGTCGAATGAGCAGTTCTTC	CASSCLAGESNEQFF
few	TRBV5-1	TRBJ1-2	NA	TGCGCCAGTGGGGGGTTAGGTGACTATGGCTACACCTTC	CASGGLGDYGYTF
NA	TRBV10-3	TRBJ2-7	NA	TGTGCCATCAGTTCGCCGGGACACCTGTACGAGCAGTACTTC	CAISSPGHLYEQYF
NA	TRBV10-3	TRBJ2-4	TRBD2	TGTGCCATCAGCTCTAGCGGGGGGGCCAAAAACATTCAGTACTTC	CAISSSGGAKNIQYF
few	TRBV24-1	TRBJ1-5	NA	TGTGCCACCAGTGACTTACCCGATCAGCCCCAGCATTTT	CATSDLPDQPQHF
NA	TRBV15	TRBJ1-5	NA	TGTGCCACCAGCACCCGCGACGGATTCAATCAGCCCCAGCATTTT	CATSTRDGFNQPQHF
NA	TRBV18	TRBJ2-7	NA	TGTGCCAGCTCACCACGTGAAGACTCCTACGAGCAGTACTTC	CASSPREDSYEQYF
NA	TRBV4-1	TRBJ2-7	NA	TGCGCCAGCAGCCCCCGGGGCAGGGGTTGGTACGAGCAGTACTTC	CASSPRGRGWYEQYF
NA	TRBV30	TRBJ2-7	TRBD2	TGTGCCTGGAGCGGGGGGGTAGCCTACGAGCAGTACTTC	CAWSGGVAYEQYF